A single sample is the source of the 10 T cell receptor beta chains below, sequenced in a study of cytomegalovirus exposure and HLA in healthy donors. The study ran its PCR with 60 Vbeta and 13 Jbeta primers. Sequenced by immunoSEQ multiplex PCR; TCRdb stores in-frame clones only, minus some. The sample has 85,000 to 95,000 clones, about 8% seen once. Material for sequencing was PBMCs. These receptors were taken from a man aged 50-59 years in good health and CMV-seronegative.

This clone has more than one count but fewer than ten. The V call is TRBV6-6, the J call TRBJ1-1, with no clear D. This CDR3 comprises 15 residues. V lost 2 bases, J lost 7 bases, and 17 bases lay in between. Germline loops: CDR1 MNHNY, CDR2 SVGAGI (reference sequence). The CDR3: CASSYKGPGVDEAFF. The CDR3 coding sequence is TGTGCCAGCAGTTACAAGGGCCCCGGGGTAGATGAAGCTTTCTTT.

This clone was seen only a few times. The gene calls are TRBV15 and TRBJ2-3; D possibly corresponds to TRBD2 (6 bases). Deletions cut 1 base from V and 5 bases from J, with 10 bases between. The CDR3 is made up of 14 amino acids. Germline V lookup: CDR1 LNHNV, CDR2 YYDKDF (reference sequence). DNA of the CDR3: TGTGCCACCAGCAGAGCCGGGACTGGAGATACGCAGTATTTT. It encodes CATSRAGTGDTQYF.

The chain links TRBV27 to TRBJ1-3; unclear D gene. V was shortened by 6 bases and J by 2 bases, with 8 bases between the two germline ends. The CDR3 spans 13 residues. Per the germline V gene, CDR1 is MNHEY and CDR2 is SMNVEV (reference sequence). The CDR3 loop reads CASSPQTGNTIYF. The DNA for the CDR3 is TGTGCCAGCAGCCCCCAGACTGGAAACACCATATATTTT.

This clone was found a few times. V gene TRBV9 combines with J gene TRBJ1-2; TRBD1 matches 7 bases. The V segment lost 5 bases and the J segment 4 bases; nucleotides outside the gene matches: 8. Germline lookup yields CDR1 SGDLS and CDR2 YYNGEE. This CDR3 is built from 14 residues. The chain's CDR3 is CASRANSGGYGYTF. DNA of the CDR3: TGTGCCAGCAGAGCGAATTCAGGGGGCTATGGCTACACCTTC.

This clone was detected a few times. The chain uses TRBV5-8 and TRBJ1-3; TRBD1 is a possible D gene (6 bases). The CDR3 runs 13 residues. Trimming stripped 6 bases from V and 4 bases from J, with 11 bases between. Germline CDR1 SGHTS, CDR2 YDEGEE. The chain's CDR3 is CASIRGEGNTIYF. CDR3 in DNA: TGTGCCAGCATCAGGGGAGAAGGAAACACCATATATTTT.

This sequence joins TRBV2 and TRBJ1-2, with unresolved D. Germline V gene lookup returns CDR1 SNHLY and CDR2 FYNNEI. The germline V and J ends were trimmed by 3 bases and 5 bases, with 13 bases remaining between them. This CDR3 spans 14 amino acids. DNA of the CDR3: TGTGCCAGCAGTGATAAGCGCTCGGCTTATGGCTACACCTTC. As protein: CASSDKRSAYGYTF.

This rearrangement joins TRBV18 to TRBJ2-2, with 9 bases that match TRBD1. With V trimmed by 6 bases and J by 2 bases, 4 bases remained unmatched. This CDR3 has 15 residues. Germline V CDR1 and CDR2: KGHSH, LQKENI. Here the CDR3 reads CASSLQGANTGELFF. CDR3 nucleotide sequence: TGTGCCAGCTCTCTACAGGGGGCAAACACCGGGGAGCTGTTTTTT. The variable domain in full, with the rest retrieved from reference TRBV18 and TRBJ2-2, is NAGVMQNPRHLVRRRGQEARLRCSPMKGHSHVYWYRQLPEEGLKFMVYLQKENIIDESGMPKERFSAEFPKEGPSILRIQQVVRGDSAAYFCASSLQGANTGELFFGEGSRLTVL.

In its sample, this clone was seen a few times. V usage is TRBV5-1 and J usage is TRBJ2-7; TRBD1 is a possible D gene (6 bases). The CDR3 runs 18 residues. CDR1 and CDR2 (germline): SGHRS, YFSETQ. Trimming pared 0 bases from V and 4 bases from J, leaving 23 bases between. In DNA form, the CDR3 reads TGCGCCAGCAGCTTGGATGTTTCAGGGGATGCGGTCAAATACGAGCAGTACTTC. Amino acid sequence: CASSLDVSGDAVKYEQYF.

This clone has just a few counts. The rearrangement uses TRBV7-2 and TRBJ2-7, with TRBD1 matching 10 bases. Trimming removed 5 bases from V and 2 bases from J; junction bases left unmatched: 3. The germline V gene encodes CDR1 SGHTA and CDR2 FQGNSA. The CDR3 totals 14 residues. DNA of the CDR3: TGTGCCAGCAGCCGGGACAGGGGACCCTACGAGCAGTACTTC. This translates into CASSRDRGPYEQYF.

This clone was observed a few times. The rearrangement uses TRBV7-2 and TRBJ2-5; no clear D. Trimming pared 5 bases from V and 7 bases from J, leaving 11 bases between. The CDR3 runs 12 residues. Germline values: CDR1 SGHTA, CDR2 FQGNSA. CDR3 in amino acids: CASSQNIGTQYF. The CDR3 nucleotides read TGTGCCAGCAGCCAGAATATTGGGACCCAGTACTTC.